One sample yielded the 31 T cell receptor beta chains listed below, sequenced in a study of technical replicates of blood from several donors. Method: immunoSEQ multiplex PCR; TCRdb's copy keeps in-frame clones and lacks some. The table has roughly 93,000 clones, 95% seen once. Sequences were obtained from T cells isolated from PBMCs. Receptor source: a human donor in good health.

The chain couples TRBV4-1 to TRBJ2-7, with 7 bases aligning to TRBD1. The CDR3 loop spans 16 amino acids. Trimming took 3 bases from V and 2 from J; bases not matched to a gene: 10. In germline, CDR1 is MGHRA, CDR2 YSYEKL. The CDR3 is CASSHHPGQLTYEQYF. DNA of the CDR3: TGCGCCAGCAGCCATCACCCGGGACAGTTGACCTACGAGCAGTACTTC.

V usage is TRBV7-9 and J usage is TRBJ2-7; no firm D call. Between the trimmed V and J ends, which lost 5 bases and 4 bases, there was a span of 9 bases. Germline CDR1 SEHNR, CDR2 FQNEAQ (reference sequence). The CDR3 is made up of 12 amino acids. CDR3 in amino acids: CASSPETYEQYF. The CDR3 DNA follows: TGTGCCAGCAGCCCAGAGACTTACGAGCAGTACTTC.

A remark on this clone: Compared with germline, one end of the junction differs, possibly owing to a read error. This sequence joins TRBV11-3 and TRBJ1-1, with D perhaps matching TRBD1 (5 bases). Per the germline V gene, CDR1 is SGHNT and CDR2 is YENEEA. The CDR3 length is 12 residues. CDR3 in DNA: TGTGCCAGCAGCACCGTCTCCGGGACTTGGGAGTTT. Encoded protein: CASSTVSGTWEF.

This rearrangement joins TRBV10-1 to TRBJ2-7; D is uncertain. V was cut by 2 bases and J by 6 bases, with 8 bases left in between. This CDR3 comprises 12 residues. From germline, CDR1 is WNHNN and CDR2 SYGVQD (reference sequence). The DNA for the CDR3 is TGCGCCAGCAGTGAGATTCCCTCCGAGCAGTACTTC. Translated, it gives CASSEIPSEQYF.

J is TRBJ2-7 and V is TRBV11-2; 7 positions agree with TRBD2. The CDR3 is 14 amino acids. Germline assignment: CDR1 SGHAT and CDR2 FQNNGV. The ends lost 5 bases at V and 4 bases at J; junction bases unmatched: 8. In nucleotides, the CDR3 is TGTGCCAGCAGCCTGGGGAGGGGCGGGTACGAGCAGTACTTC. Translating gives CASSLGRGGYEQYF.

This chain's CDR3 is CASSGGNQPQHF. CDR3 DNA sequence: TGTGCCAGCTCCGGGGGGAATCAGCCCCAGCATTTT. J is TRBJ1-5 and V is TRBV9; D possibly corresponds to TRBD1 (5 bases). Germline V gene lookup returns CDR1 SGDLS and CDR2 YYNGEE. The CDR3 extends over 12 amino acids. V lost 7 bases and J 4 bases, leaving 9 bases between the germline ends.

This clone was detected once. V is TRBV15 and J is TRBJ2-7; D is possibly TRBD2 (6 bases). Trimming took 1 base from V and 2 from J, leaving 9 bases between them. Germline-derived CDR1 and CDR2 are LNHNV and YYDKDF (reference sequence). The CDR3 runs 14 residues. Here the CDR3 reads CATSRGGLTYEQYF. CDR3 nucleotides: TGTGCCACCAGCAGAGGGGGACTTACCTACGAGCAGTACTTC.

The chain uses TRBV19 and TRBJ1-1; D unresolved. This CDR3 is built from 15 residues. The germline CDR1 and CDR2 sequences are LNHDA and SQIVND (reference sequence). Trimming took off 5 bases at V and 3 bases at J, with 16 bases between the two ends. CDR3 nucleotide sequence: TGTGCCAGTAGTGTCGCACCAACTAAAGACACTGAAGCTTTCTTT. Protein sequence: CASSVAPTKDTEAFF.

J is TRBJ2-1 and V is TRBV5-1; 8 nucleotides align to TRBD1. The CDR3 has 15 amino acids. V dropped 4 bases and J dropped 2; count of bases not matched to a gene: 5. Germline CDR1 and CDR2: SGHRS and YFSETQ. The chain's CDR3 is CASSLMGQAYNEQFF. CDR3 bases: TGCGCCAGCAGCCTAATGGGACAGGCCTACAATGAGCAGTTCTTC. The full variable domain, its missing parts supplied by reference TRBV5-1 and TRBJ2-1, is KAGVTQTPRYLIKTRGQQVTLSCSPISGHRSVSWYQQTPGQGLQFLFEYFSETQRNKGNFPGRFSGRQFSNSRSEMNVSTLELGDSALYLCASSLMGQAYNEQFFGPGTRLTVL.

The CDR3: CASRGYQEQYF. CDR3 nucleotide sequence: TGTGCCAGCAGGGGCTATCAGGAGCAGTACTTC. The V and J genes are TRBV7-8 and TRBJ2-7, with D unclear. The length of the CDR3 is 11 residues. Per the germline V gene, CDR1 is SGHVS and CDR2 is FQNEAQ. Trimming shortened V by 6 bases and J by 7 bases, and 10 bases separated the two germline ends.

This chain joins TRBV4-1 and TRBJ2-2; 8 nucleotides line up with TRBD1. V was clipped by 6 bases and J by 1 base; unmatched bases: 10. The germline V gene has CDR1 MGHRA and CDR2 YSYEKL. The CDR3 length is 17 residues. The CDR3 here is CASRPTSGGLNTGELFF. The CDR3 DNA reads TGCGCCAGCAGACCGACGTCAGGGGGCCTGAACACCGGGGAGCTGTTTTTT.

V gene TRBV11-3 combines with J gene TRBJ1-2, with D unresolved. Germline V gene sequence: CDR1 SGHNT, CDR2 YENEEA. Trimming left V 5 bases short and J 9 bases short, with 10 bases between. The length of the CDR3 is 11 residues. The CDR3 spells CASSRGNSYTF. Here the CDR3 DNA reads TGTGCCAGCAGCCGAGGTAATAGCTACACCTTC. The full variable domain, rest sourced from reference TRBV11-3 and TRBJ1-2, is EAGVVQSPRYKIIEKKQPVAFWCNPISGHNTLYWYLQNLGQGPELLIRYENEEAVDDSQLPKDRFSAERLKGVDSTLKIQPAELGDSAVYLCASSRGNSYTFGSGTRLTVV.

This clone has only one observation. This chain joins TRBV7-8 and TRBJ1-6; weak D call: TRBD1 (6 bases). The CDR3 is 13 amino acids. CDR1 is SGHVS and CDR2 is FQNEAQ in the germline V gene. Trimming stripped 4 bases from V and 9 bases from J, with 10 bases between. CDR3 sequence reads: CASSWDKSSPLHF. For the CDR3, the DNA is TGTGCCAGCAGCTGGGACAAAAGTTCACCCCTCCACTTT. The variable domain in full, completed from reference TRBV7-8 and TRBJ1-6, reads GAGVSQSPRYKVAKRGQDVALRCDPISGHVSLFWYQQALGQGPEFLTYFQNEAQLDKSGLPSDRFFAERPEGSVSTLKIQRTQQEDSAVYLCASSWDKSSPLHFGNGTRLTVT.

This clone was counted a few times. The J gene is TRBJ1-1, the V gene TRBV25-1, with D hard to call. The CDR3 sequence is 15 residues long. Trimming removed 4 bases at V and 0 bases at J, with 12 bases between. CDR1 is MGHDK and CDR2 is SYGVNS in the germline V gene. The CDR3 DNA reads TGTGCCAGCAGTGCCCCAGAAAGATTGAACACTGAAGCTTTCTTT. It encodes CASSAPERLNTEAFF.

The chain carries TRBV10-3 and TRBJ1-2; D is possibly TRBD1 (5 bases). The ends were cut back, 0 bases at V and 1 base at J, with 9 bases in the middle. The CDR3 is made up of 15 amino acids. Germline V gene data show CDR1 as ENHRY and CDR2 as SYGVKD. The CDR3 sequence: CAISESEGVNYGYTF. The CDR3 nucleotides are TGTGCCATCAGTGAGTCCGAAGGGGTTAACTATGGCTACACCTTC.

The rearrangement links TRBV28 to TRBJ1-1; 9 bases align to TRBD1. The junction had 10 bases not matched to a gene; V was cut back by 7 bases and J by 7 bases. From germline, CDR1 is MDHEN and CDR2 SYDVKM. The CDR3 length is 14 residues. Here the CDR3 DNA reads TGTGCCAGCAACACAGGGGGCGGGGAGAGTGAAGCTTTCTTT. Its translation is CASNTGGGESEAFF.

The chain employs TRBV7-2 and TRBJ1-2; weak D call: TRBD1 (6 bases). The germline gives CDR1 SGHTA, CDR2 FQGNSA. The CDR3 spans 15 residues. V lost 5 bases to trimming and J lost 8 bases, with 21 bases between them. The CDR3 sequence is CASSPYIPTGTGYTF. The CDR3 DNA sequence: TGTGCCAGCAGCCCCTACATACCTACAGGGACCGGCTACACCTTC.

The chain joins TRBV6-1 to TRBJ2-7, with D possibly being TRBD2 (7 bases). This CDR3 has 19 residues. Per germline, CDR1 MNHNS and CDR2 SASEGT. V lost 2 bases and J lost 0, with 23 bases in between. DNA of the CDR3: TGTGCCAGCAGTGAAAGGGGGGGGCAGGGTGGATTCTACTCCTACGAGCAGTACTTC. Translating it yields CASSERGGQGGFYSYEQYF.

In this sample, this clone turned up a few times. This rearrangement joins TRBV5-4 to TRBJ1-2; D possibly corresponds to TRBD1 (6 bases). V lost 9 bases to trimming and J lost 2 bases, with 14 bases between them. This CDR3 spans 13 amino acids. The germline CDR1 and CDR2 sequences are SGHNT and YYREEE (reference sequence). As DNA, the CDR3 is TGTGCCATGGAAGGGACACTGAACTATGGCTACACCTTC. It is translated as CAMEGTLNYGYTF.

The CDR3 sequence: CASSSSGQGASWSYYEQYF. CDR3 sequence (DNA): TGTGCCAGCAGCTCCTCGGGACAGGGGGCTTCGTGGTCCTACTACGAGCAGTACTTC. V usage is TRBV5-6 and J usage is TRBJ2-7; 12 bases agree with TRBD1. The CDR3 spans 19 residues. CDR1 and CDR2 from the germline V gene are SGHDT and YYEEEE. J was trimmed by 3 bases and V by 3 bases; bases with no gene match: 16.

CDR3 DNA sequence: TGCGCCAGCAGCTCATCTCGGGGGGGGGCCCGGGAGACCCAGTACTTC. Protein: CASSSSRGGARETQYF. This chain links TRBV5-1 with TRBJ2-5, with 8 bases aligning to TRBD2. Germline V gene data show CDR1 as SGHRS and CDR2 as YFSETQ. V was pared by 3 bases and J by 5 bases, with 12 bases of the junction left unmatched. The CDR3 loop spans 16 amino acids.

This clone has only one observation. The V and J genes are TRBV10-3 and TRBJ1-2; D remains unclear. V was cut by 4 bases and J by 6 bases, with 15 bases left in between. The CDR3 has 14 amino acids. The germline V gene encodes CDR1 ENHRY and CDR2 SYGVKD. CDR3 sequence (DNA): TGTGCCATCAGTGCAAAGGGAGGATTGGATGGCTACACCTTC. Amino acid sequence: CAISAKGGLDGYTF.

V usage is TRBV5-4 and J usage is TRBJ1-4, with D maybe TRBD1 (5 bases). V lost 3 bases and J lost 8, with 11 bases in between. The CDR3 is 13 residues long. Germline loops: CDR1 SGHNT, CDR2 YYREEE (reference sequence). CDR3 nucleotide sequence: TGTGCCAGCAGCTACGGGGGTCGGGAAAAACTGTTTTTT. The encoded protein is CASSYGGREKLFF.

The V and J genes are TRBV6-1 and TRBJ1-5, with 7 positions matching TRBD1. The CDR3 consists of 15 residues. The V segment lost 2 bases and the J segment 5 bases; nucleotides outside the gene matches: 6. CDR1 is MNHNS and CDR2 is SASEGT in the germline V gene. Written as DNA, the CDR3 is TGTGCCAGCAGTGAACCCCGGACAGGTGATCAGCCCCAGCATTTT. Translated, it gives CASSEPRTGDQPQHF.

The CDR3 protein is CASSRLGQSNEQFF. CDR3 in DNA: TGTGCCAGCAGCCGGCTAGGACAGTCCAATGAGCAGTTCTTC. The genes are TRBV5-4 and TRBJ2-1, with D possibly being TRBD1 (6 bases). V gave up 4 bases and J gave up 6 bases, with 14 bases separating them. Germline CDR1 SGHNT, CDR2 YYREEE (reference sequence). The CDR3 runs to 14 residues.

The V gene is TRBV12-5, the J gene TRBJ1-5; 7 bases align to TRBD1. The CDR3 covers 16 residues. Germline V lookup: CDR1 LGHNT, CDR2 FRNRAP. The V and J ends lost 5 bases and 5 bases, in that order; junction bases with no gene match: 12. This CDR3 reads CASGPNPGQLYQPQHF. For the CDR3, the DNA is TGTGCTAGTGGTCCTAATCCGGGACAGCTCTATCAGCCCCAGCATTTT.

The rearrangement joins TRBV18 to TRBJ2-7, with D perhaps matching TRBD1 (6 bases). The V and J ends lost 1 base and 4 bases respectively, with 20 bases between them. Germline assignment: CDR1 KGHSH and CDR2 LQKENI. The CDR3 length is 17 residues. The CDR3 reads CASSPRLQGRETYEQYF. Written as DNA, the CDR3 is TGTGCCAGCTCACCACGCCTACAGGGACGAGAGACTTACGAGCAGTACTTC.

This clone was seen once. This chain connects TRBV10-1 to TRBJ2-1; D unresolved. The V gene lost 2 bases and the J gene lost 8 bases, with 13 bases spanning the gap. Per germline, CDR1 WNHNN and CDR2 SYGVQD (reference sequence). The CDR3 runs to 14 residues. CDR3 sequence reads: CASSESPPGDEQFF. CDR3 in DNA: TGCGCCAGCAGTGAGAGCCCACCAGGTGATGAGCAGTTCTTC.

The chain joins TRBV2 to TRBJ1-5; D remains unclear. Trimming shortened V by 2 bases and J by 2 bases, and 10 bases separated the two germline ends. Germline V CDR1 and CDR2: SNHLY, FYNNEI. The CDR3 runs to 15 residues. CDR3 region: CASSETLTGNQPQHF. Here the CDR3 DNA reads TGTGCCAGCAGTGAAACCCTGACTGGCAATCAGCCCCAGCATTTT.

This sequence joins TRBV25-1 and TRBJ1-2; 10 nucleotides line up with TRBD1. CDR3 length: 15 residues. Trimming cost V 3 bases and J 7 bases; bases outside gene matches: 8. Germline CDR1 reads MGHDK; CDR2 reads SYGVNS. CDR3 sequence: CASSEAGTGVFGYTF. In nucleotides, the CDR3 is TGTGCCAGCAGTGAGGCCGGGACAGGGGTGTTTGGCTACACCTTC.

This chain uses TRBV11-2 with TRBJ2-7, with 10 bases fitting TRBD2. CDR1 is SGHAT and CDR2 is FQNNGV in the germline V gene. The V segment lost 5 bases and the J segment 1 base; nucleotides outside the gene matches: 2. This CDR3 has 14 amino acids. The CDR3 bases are TGTGCCAGCAGCCCACTAGCGGGGTCCTACGAGCAGTACTTC. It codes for CASSPLAGSYEQYF.